This TCR beta chain is from a study of OX40 agonist ivuxolimab in advanced cancers. The study, taken as a whole, reports: With doses of 0.1 to 3.0 mg/kg, CD4+ and CD8+ blood T cells had undergone clonal expansion by week 6. It was not determined which antigens were specifically recognized by the peripheral T cells that had undergone clonal expansion.

Sequencing used immunoSEQ multiplex PCR; TCRdb keeps in-frame clones, though not all of them. The sample holds over 35,000 clones, 80% to 90% seen once. The germline V gene has CDR1 SGHNT and CDR2 YYREEE (reference sequence). The CDR3 contains 15 residues. Of note for this clone: As yet, its antigen is unknown. At one of its ends the junction is not consistent with the germline gene, which may arise from a read error.

A history of autoimmune disease or systemic immunosuppression excluded patients. Samples of blood were obtained at baseline, on cycle 4 day 1, and on cycle 7 day 1. The chain joins TRBV5-4 to TRBJ1-2; D is possibly TRBD1 (5 bases). The sequenced sample was CD4+ or CD8+ T cells sorted from blood, obtained in a trial of the OX40 agonist ivuxolimab. This receptor was taken from an adult with an advanced solid tumor such as melanoma, head and neck, liver or kidney cancer. CDR3 nucleotides: TGTGCCAGCAGTTTGGGGACCCCGGGTACGGGTGGCTACACCTTC. Translating gives CASSLGTPGTGGYTF.